What follows describes a single T cell receptor (beta chain). This specimen belongs to a study of beta chain features in type 1 diabetes. Germline V gene lookup returns CDR1 MNHEY and CDR2 SVGAGI. The V and J ends lost 0 bases and 8 bases, in that order; junction bases with no gene match: 9. This CDR3 is built from 15 residues. Each donor gave one heparinised blood draw averaging around 120 mL. Sorting that relied on CD45RO/CCR7/CD25/CD127/CD95/CD27 yielded CD4+ naive, central memory, regulatory and stem cell-like memory cells. Expressed TCRB transcripts were sequenced because the isolated RNA had all been reverse transcribed beforehand. Produced via immunoSEQ multiplex PCR; TCRdb's table is partial and in-frame only. The repertoire includes approximately 100,000 clones, less than 40% of them detected once, and over 0.065% sits in the top ten.

J is TRBJ2-7 and V is TRBV6-5, with 8 bases that match TRBD2. This TCR derives from a woman under 30 in good health. Sequencing input: stem cell memory CD4+ T cells from blood. The CDR3 spells CASSYSGSGGDKQYF. The DNA for the CDR3 is TGTGCCAGCAGTTACTCTGGCAGCGGGGGTGACAAGCAGTACTTC.